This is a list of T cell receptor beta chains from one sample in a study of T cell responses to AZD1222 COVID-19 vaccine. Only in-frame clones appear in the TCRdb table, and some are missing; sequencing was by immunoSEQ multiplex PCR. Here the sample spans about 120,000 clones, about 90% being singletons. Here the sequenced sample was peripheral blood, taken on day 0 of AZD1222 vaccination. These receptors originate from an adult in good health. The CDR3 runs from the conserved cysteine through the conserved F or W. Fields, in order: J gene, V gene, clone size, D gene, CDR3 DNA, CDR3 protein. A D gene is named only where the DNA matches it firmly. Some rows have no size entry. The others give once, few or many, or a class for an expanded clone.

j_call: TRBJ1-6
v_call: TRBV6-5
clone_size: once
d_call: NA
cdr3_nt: TGTGCCAGCAGTTGGGAGGGGTATAATTCACCCCTCCACTTT
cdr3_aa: CASSWEGYNSPLHF

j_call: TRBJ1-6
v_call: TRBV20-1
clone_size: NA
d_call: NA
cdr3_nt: TGCAGTGCTAGTTCCAGGCCCGGTAATTCACCCCTCCACTTT
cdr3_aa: CSASSRPGNSPLHF

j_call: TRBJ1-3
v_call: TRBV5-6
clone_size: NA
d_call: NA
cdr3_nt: TGTGCCAGCAGACTTACAGGCGCCTCTGGAAACACCATATATTTT
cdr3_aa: CASRLTGASGNTIYF

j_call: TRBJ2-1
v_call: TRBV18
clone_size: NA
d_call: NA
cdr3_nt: TGTGCCAGCTCCCCACGGGACAATGAGCAGTTCTTC
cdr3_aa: CASSPRDNEQFF

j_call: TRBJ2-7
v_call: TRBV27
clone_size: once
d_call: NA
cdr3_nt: TGTGCCAGCAGTTTTACAGCTAACTACGAGCAGTACTTC
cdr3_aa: CASSFTANYEQYF

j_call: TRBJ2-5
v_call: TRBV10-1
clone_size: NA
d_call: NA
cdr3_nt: TGCGCCAGCAGTGAGTCGATCGGGGCCGTTGGGACCCAGTACTTC
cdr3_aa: CASSESIGAVGTQYF

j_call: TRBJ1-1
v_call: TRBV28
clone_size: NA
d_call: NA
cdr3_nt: TGTGCCAGCAGTCTCCCAGGGAGGGTCGCTGAAGCTTTCTTT
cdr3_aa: CASSLPGRVAEAFF

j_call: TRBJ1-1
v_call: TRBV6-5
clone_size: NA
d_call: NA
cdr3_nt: TGTGCCAGCAGTCAGGACGGAGCTATCGGCACTGAAGCTTTCTTT
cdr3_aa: CASSQDGAIGTEAFF

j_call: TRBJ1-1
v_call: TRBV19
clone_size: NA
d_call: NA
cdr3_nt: TGTGCCAGTGCACAGCGGTACACTGAAGCTTTCTTT
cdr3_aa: CASAQRYTEAFF

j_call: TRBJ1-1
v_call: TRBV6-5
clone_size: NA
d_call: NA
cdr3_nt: TGTGCCAGCAGTTCCCGGGACACAGAACGGAGGACTGAAGCTTTCTTT
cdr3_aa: CASSSRDTERRTEAFF